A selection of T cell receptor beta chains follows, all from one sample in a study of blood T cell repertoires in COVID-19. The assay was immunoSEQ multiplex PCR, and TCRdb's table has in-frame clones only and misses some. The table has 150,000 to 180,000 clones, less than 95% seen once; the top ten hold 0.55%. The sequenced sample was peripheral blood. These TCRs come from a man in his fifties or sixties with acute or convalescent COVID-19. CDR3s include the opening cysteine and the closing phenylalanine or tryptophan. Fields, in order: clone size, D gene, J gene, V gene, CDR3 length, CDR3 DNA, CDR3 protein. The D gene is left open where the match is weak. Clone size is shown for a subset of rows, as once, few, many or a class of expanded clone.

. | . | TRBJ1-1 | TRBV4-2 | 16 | TGTGCCAGCAGCCAAGATTGGGGGAGGGGAAACACTGAAGCTTTCTTT | CASSQDWGRGNTEAFF
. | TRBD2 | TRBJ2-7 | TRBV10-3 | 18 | TGTGCCATCAGTGACCATTCCACGAGCGGGAGGGCCAGCTACGAGCAGTACTTC | CAISDHSTSGRASYEQYF
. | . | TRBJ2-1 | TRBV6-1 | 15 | TGTGCCAGCAGTGAAGGGGGAGGCTCCTACAATGAGCAGTTCTTC | CASSEGGGSYNEQFF
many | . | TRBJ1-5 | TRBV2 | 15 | TGTGCCAGCAGTGGTTCGACCGTAGCAAATCAGCCCCAGCATTTT | CASSGSTVANQPQHF
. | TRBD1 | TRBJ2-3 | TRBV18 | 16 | TGTGCCAGCTCGCCTACGACAGGGGGGGTCTCGGATACGCAGTATTTT | CASSPTTGGVSDTQYF
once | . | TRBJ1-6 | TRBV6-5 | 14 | TGTGCCAGCAGAAGCACAGAGAATAATTCACCCCTCCACTTT | CASRSTENNSPLHF
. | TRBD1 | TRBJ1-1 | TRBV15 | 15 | TGTGCCACCAGCAGGGGACAGGTTTTGGACACTGAAGCTTTCTTT | CATSRGQVLDTEAFF
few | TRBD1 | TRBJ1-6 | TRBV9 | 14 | TGTGCCAGCAGCGCGACAGGGAATAATTCACCCCTCCACTTT | CASSATGNNSPLHF
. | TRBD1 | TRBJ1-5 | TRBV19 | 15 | TGTGCCAGTAGTTGGGACAGGGCCGGGAATCAGCCCCAGCATTTT | CASSWDRAGNQPQHF
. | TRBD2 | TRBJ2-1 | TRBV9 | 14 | TGTGCCAGCAGCGTAGGGGGAGGGGTTAATGAGCAGTTCTTC | CASSVGGGVNEQFF
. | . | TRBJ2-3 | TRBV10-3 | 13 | TGTGCCATCGGGAGCGGGAGCACAGATACGCAGTATTTT | CAIGSGSTDTQYF
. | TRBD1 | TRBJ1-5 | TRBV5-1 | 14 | TGCGCCAGCAGCTTCGGGACAGAGGGGCAGCCCCAGCATTTT | CASSFGTEGQPQHF
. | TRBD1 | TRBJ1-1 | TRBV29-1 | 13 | TGCAGCGTTGGGGGACAGGGTGGGACTGAAGCTTTCTTT | CSVGGQGGTEAFF
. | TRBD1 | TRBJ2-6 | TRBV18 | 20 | TGTGCCAGCTCACCGCAACTTCCACAGGGGCAAAACTCTGGGGCCAACGTCCTGACTTTC | CASSPQLPQGQNSGANVLTF
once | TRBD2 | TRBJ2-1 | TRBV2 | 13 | TGTGCCAGCTGGGGGACTAGCGGGAGTCGTCAGTTCTTC | CASWGTSGSRQFF
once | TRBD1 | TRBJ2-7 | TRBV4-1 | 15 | TGCGCCAGCAGCCCTCCCGGGACAGCAGGCTACGAGCAGTACTTC | CASSPPGTAGYEQYF
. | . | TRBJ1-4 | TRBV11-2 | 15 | TGTGCCAGCAGCTCTACAGGGTTCCAGGGTGAAAAACTGTTTTTT | CASSSTGFQGEKLFF
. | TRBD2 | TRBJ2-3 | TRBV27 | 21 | TGTGCCAGCAGTTTATCACCCCCCGGGTACGGGACTACCCAGTCAAGAGATACGCAGTATTTT | CASSLSPPGYGTTQSRDTQYF
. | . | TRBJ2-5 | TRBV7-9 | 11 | TGTGCCAGCAGCCGCCTTAGCGACCAGTACTTC | CASSRLSDQYF
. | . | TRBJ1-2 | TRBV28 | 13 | TGTGCCAGCAGCACCGGGAGAGCCTATGGCTACACCTTC | CASSTGRAYGYTF
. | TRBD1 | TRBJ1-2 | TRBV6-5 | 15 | TGTGCCAGCAGCTACGGGGACAGCCATAGCTATGGCTACACCTTC | CASSYGDSHSYGYTF
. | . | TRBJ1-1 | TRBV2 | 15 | TGTGCCAGCAGTGAAGACAGGGCCCGGGGCACTGAAGCTTTCTTT | CASSEDRARGTEAFF
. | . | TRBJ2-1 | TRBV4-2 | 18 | TGTGCCAGCAGCCAAGGGGTCCGCCGGGGGGCGCATTACAATGAGCAGTTCTTC | CASSQGVRRGAHYNEQFF
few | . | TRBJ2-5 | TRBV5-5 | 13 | TGTGCCAGCAAAGGGGAGGCATGGGAGACCCAGTACTTC | CASKGEAWETQYF
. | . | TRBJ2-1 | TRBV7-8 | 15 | TGTGCCAGCAGCTCACCGATGAGCTCCTACAATGAGCAGTTCTTC | CASSSPMSSYNEQFF
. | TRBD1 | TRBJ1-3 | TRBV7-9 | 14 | TGTGCCAGCAGCGCTACAGGGGTTGGAAACACCATATATTTT | CASSATGVGNTIYF
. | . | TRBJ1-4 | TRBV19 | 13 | TGTGCCAGTATTGAGACAGGACGGACCAGACTGTTTTTT | CASIETGRTRLFF
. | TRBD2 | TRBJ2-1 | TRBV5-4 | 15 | TGTGCCAGCAGCTCTAGGACTAGCGCCAACAATGAGCAGTTCTTC | CASSSRTSANNEQFF
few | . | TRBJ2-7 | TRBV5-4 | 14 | TGTGCCAGCAGGGCGGGATTAACTTCCTACGAGCAGTACTTC | CASRAGLTSYEQYF
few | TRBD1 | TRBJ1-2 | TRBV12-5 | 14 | TGTGCTAGTGGTTTGGACAGGGGACTCTATGGCTACACCTTC | CASGLDRGLYGYTF
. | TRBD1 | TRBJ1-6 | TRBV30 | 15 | TGTGCCTGGAGTGTATTAGGACAGGGAGGGTCACCCCTCCACTTT | CAWSVLGQGGSPLHF